Listed below are T cell receptor beta chains from one sample, sequenced in a study of PD-1 blockade in mismatch repair-deficient tumors. Libraries were prepared by immunoSEQ multiplex PCR; TCRdb keeps only in-frame clonotypes and omits some of them. The table shows under 150,000 clones, with more than 85% occurring only once. The sample was peripheral blood, taken 44 weeks after starting pembrolizumab. These receptors originate from an adult with mismatch repair-deficient cancer. CDR3s include the opening cysteine and the closing phenylalanine or tryptophan. Fields, in order: J gene, V gene, clone size, D gene, CDR3 protein, CDR3 DNA. A D gene is named only where the DNA matches it firmly. Size is stated for part of the rows, as once, few or many counts, or as a class when the clone is expanded.

j_call: TRBJ1-2; v_call: TRBV11-2; clone_size: -; d_call: TRBD1; cdr3_aa: CASSSLQGAHGYTF; cdr3_nt: TGTGCCAGCAGTTCTCTACAGGGGGCTCATGGCTACACCTTC
j_call: TRBJ1-4; v_call: TRBV4-1; clone_size: -; d_call: -; cdr3_aa: CASSRGRINEKLFF; cdr3_nt: TGCGCCAGCAGCCGCGGACGGATTAATGAAAAACTGTTTTTT
j_call: TRBJ2-1; v_call: TRBV11-2; clone_size: -; d_call: TRBD2; cdr3_aa: CASSLRAGGYNEQFF; cdr3_nt: TGTGCCAGCAGCTTACGGGCGGGAGGGTACAATGAGCAGTTCTTC
j_call: TRBJ1-1; v_call: TRBV19; clone_size: -; d_call: -; cdr3_aa: CASSMASTGMTEAFF; cdr3_nt: TGTGCCAGTAGTATGGCCTCGACAGGAATGACTGAAGCTTTCTTT
j_call: TRBJ2-5; v_call: TRBV5-4; clone_size: -; d_call: -; cdr3_aa: CASSLEWQEGTQYF; cdr3_nt: TGTGCCAGCAGCTTGGAGTGGCAGGAGGGGACCCAGTACTTC
j_call: TRBJ1-2; v_call: TRBV5-4; clone_size: few; d_call: -; cdr3_aa: CASRPTGTLAPNYGYTF; cdr3_nt: TGTGCCAGCAGACCAACCGGGACACTCGCCCCTAACTATGGCTACACCTTC
j_call: TRBJ2-4; v_call: TRBV23-1; clone_size: -; d_call: -; cdr3_aa: CASTELLAKNIQYF; cdr3_nt: TGCGCCAGCACTGAGCTTCTAGCCAAAAACATTCAGTACTTC
j_call: TRBJ2-2; v_call: TRBV7-2; clone_size: -; d_call: -; cdr3_aa: CASSLGPISNTGELFF; cdr3_nt: TGTGCCAGCAGCTTGGGGCCCATCTCGAACACCGGGGAGCTGTTTTTT
j_call: TRBJ2-5; v_call: TRBV4-1; clone_size: -; d_call: -; cdr3_aa: CASSQGLLETQYF; cdr3_nt: TGCGCCAGCAGCCAAGGCCTACTAGAGACCCAGTACTTC
j_call: TRBJ2-3; v_call: TRBV6-6; clone_size: few; d_call: -; cdr3_aa: CASSYAGEGTQYF; cdr3_nt: TGTGCCAGCAGTTACGCCGGAGAGGGTACGCAGTATTTT
j_call: TRBJ1-1; v_call: TRBV30; clone_size: -; d_call: -; cdr3_aa: CAWSPWSGRFGYTEAFF; cdr3_nt: TGTGCCTGGAGTCCCTGGTCAGGGAGATTCGGGTACACTGAAGCTTTCTTT
j_call: TRBJ1-3; v_call: TRBV21-1; clone_size: -; d_call: -; cdr3_aa: CASSQSGGSSGNTIYF; cdr3_nt: TGTGCCAGCAGCCAATCGGGGGGGAGCTCTGGAAACACCATATATTTT
j_call: TRBJ2-5; v_call: TRBV7-6; clone_size: once; d_call: -; cdr3_aa: CASSLWRGVEETQYF; cdr3_nt: TGTGCCAGCAGCTTATGGAGGGGAGTTGAGGAGACCCAGTACTTC
j_call: TRBJ1-4; v_call: TRBV5-1; clone_size: -; d_call: TRBD1; cdr3_aa: CASSSGQDHEKLFF; cdr3_nt: TGCGCCAGCAGCTCGGGACAGGACCATGAAAAACTGTTTTTT
j_call: TRBJ2-1; v_call: TRBV6-5; clone_size: -; d_call: -; cdr3_aa: CASRTDSENEQFF; cdr3_nt: TGTGCCAGCAGGACGGACTCCGAAAATGAGCAGTTCTTC
j_call: TRBJ2-5; v_call: TRBV19; clone_size: -; d_call: TRBD2; cdr3_aa: CASRASGRAETQYF; cdr3_nt: TGTGCCAGTAGGGCTAGCGGGAGGGCAGAGACCCAGTACTTC
j_call: TRBJ1-1; v_call: TRBV30; clone_size: -; d_call: TRBD1; cdr3_aa: CAWRETGTGVTEAFF; cdr3_nt: TGTGCCTGGAGGGAAACCGGGACAGGGGTCACTGAAGCTTTCTTT
j_call: TRBJ2-7; v_call: TRBV5-6; clone_size: -; d_call: TRBD2; cdr3_aa: CASSLGLAGLDEQYF; cdr3_nt: TGTGCCAGCAGCTTGGGGTTAGCGGGGCTCGACGAGCAGTACTTC
j_call: TRBJ2-5; v_call: TRBV5-1; clone_size: -; d_call: -; cdr3_aa: CASSLSGLTQETQYF; cdr3_nt: TGCGCCAGCAGCTTGAGCGGACTGACTCAAGAGACCCAGTACTTC
j_call: TRBJ2-3; v_call: TRBV4-1; clone_size: -; d_call: TRBD2; cdr3_aa: CASSQVAGTSGDTQYF; cdr3_nt: TGCGCCAGCAGCCAAGTGGCAGGGACTAGCGGGGATACGCAGTATTTT
j_call: TRBJ2-5; v_call: TRBV28; clone_size: -; d_call: -; cdr3_aa: CASRPTRRVQETQYF; cdr3_nt: TGTGCCAGCAGACCCACCCGTCGTGTCCAAGAGACCCAGTACTTC
j_call: TRBJ2-1; v_call: TRBV30; clone_size: -; d_call: -; cdr3_aa: CAWSPAGSLNNEQFF; cdr3_nt: TGTGCCTGGAGTCCGGCCGGAAGCTTAAACAATGAGCAGTTCTTC
j_call: TRBJ2-5; v_call: TRBV15; clone_size: -; d_call: TRBD2; cdr3_aa: CATSRDRGEQETQYF; cdr3_nt: TGTGCCACCAGCAGAGATCGGGGGGAACAAGAGACCCAGTACTTC
j_call: TRBJ2-3; v_call: TRBV11-2; clone_size: -; d_call: -; cdr3_aa: CASTSMRGTDTQYF; cdr3_nt: TGTGCCAGCACCTCAATGAGGGGAACAGATACGCAGTATTTT